This T cell receptor (beta chain) originates from a study of beta chain features in type 1 diabetes. Study in general: Patients did not differ from healthy donors in age, gender or cell yield. Study-wide findings and caveats: For type 1 diabetes patients, VDJ junctions showed fewer insertions and more deletions. Moderate yet significant TCRB CDR3 shortening was seen in Type 1 diabetes patients in all four CD4+ subsets. Among patients, naive, central memory and Treg TCRB repertoires appeared more similar than among healthy donors.

Sequenced material consisted of expressed TCRB transcripts (all of the isolated RNA was reverse transcribed). Here immunoSEQ multiplex PCR was the method, and the copy in TCRdb shows in-frame clones only, minus some. The sample includes roughly 290,000 clones, approximately 16% of them seen just once. This clone was counted between two and nine times. Antigen: not known. Isolation of CD4+ naive, central memory, regulatory and stem cell-like memory cells was achieved by sorting via CD45RO/CCR7/CD25/CD127/CD95/CD27. Germline V gives CDR1 SEHNR, CDR2 FQNEAQ (reference sequence). The CDR3 length is 14 residues. Losses at the gene ends were 5 bases for V and 4 bases for J; bases not matched to a gene: 4.

The sequencing input was naive CD4+ T cells from blood. J is TRBJ2-5 and V is TRBV7-9; 10 bases line up with TRBD1. The clonotype was recovered from a man between 18 and 29 years old with type 1 diabetes. The CDR3 DNA follows: TGTGCCAGCAGCCCGAGGACAGGGGGAGAGACCCAGTACTTC. Protein: CASSPRTGGETQYF.